This T cell receptor (beta chain) was identified during a study of CD8+ T cells in alopecia areata. cDNA reverse transcribed from extracted RNA served as the sequencing template. Here immunoSEQ multiplex PCR was the method, and the copy in TCRdb shows in-frame clones only, minus some. The repertoire holds about 120,000 clones, with about 50% as singletons. Treatment given: oral pan-JAK inhibitor, 5-10 mg twice daily. The CDR3 totals 15 residues. Germline CDR1 is GTSNPN and CDR2 is SVGIG (reference sequence). Trimming at V came to 3 bases and at J to 7 bases, leaving 10 bases not matched to a gene. J is TRBJ2-3 and V is TRBV30, with 10 bases aligning to TRBD2. This clonotype was sampled from a human donor with alopecia areata. The specimen comprised CD4+ T cells sorted from blood, sampled at week 4, from a patient treated with tofacitinib. The DNA of the CDR3 is TGTGCCTGGAGATCCGCCCTAGCGGGGGATAATACGCAGTATTTT. Translated: CAWRSALAGDNTQYF. Combining the CDR3 with reference TRBV30 and TRBJ2-3 gives the whole variable domain SQTIHQWPATLVQPVGSPLSLECTVEGTSNPNLYWYRQAAGRGLQLLFYSVGIGQISSEVPQNLSASRPQDRQFILSSKKLLLSDSGFYLCAWRSALAGDNTQYFGPGTRLTVL.